These 26 T cell receptor beta chains were all obtained from the same sample, sequenced in a study of cytomegalovirus exposure and HLA in healthy donors. Researchers ran the PCR with 60 Vbeta and 13 Jbeta primers. TCRdb's copy holds only in-frame clones and misses some; the assay was immunoSEQ multiplex PCR. The sample lists roughly 190,000 clones, about four fifths occurring once. The sample taken for sequencing was PBMCs. These receptors were obtained from a woman between 50 and 59 years old in good health and CMV-seropositive.

A few counts support this clone. The rearrangement uses TRBV29-1 and TRBJ1-1, with D perhaps TRBD1 (5 bases). Germline V gives CDR1 SQVTM, CDR2 ANQGSEA. Trimming pared 7 bases from V and 0 bases from J, leaving 12 bases between. The CDR3 spans 13 residues. DNA for the CDR3: TGCAGCGGGGCACGGGGGGTGAACACTGAAGCTTTCTTT. It encodes CSGARGVNTEAFF.

This clone is a singleton in its sample. The genes are TRBV2 and TRBJ1-1, with 7 bases identical to TRBD1. With 6 bases clipped from V and 6 bases from J, the junction kept 13 bases outside the gene matches. Germline V CDR1 and CDR2: SNHLY, FYNNEI. The CDR3 covers 15 residues. The DNA for the CDR3 is TGTGCCAGCAGGCTTTTAGACAGGGTTAAGTCTGAAGCTTTCTTT. This gives the protein CASRLLDRVKSEAFF.

This clone was recorded only once. V usage is TRBV18 and J usage is TRBJ2-7, with D possibly TRBD2 on 5 matching bases. The V and J ends lost 3 bases and 2 bases respectively, with 8 bases between them. The germline V gene encodes CDR1 KGHSH and CDR2 LQKENI. The CDR3 contains 13 residues. This CDR3 is CASSPGDTYEQYF. Written as DNA, the CDR3 is TGTGCCAGCTCACCCGGGGATACCTACGAGCAGTACTTC.

The chain couples TRBV20-1 to TRBJ1-2; D gene ambiguous. CDR1 is DFQATT and CDR2 is SNEGSKA in the germline V gene (reference sequence). V was trimmed by 6 bases and J by 3 bases, leaving 8 bases between them. The CDR3 runs 11 residues. The CDR3 here is CSAGGHYGYTF. CDR3 coding DNA: TGCAGTGCGGGCGGGCACTATGGCTACACCTTC.

The chain links TRBV9 to TRBJ1-2; D is uncertain. Trimming took off 3 bases at V and 0 bases at J, with 9 bases between the two ends. In germline, CDR1 is SGDLS, CDR2 YYNGEE. The CDR3 sequence is 14 residues long. The CDR3 nucleotides are TGTGCCAGCAGCGACATTCACGCTAACTATGGCTACACCTTC. Its protein product is CASSDIHANYGYTF.

The chain is built from TRBV15 and TRBJ1-1; 8 bases line up with TRBD1. V was clipped by 5 bases and J by 2 bases; unmatched bases: 10. The CDR3 has 16 residues. Per the germline V gene, CDR1 is LNHNV and CDR2 is YYDKDF (reference sequence). As DNA, the CDR3 is TGTGCCACCAGCGATTCCCCGACAGGGGTCAACACTGAAGCTTTCTTT. It codes for CATSDSPTGVNTEAFF.

The V and J genes are TRBV14 and TRBJ2-5, with TRBD1 as a possible D gene (6 bases). The CDR3 length is 14 residues. Germline CDR1 reads SGHDN; CDR2 reads FVKESK. V lost 7 bases to trimming and J lost 7 bases, with 19 bases between them. CDR3 region: CASTGTLEGGTQYF. CDR3 nucleotide sequence: TGTGCCAGCACCGGAACTCTCGAAGGGGGGACCCAGTACTTC. Together with reference TRBV14 and TRBJ2-5, the CDR3 gives the full variable domain: EAGVTQFPSHSVIEKGQTVTLRCDPISGHDNLYWYRRVMGKEIKFLLHFVKESKQDESGMPNNRFLAERTGGTYSTLKVQPAELEDSGVYFCASTGTLEGGTQYFGPGTRLLVL.

V gene TRBV5-1 combines with J gene TRBJ1-4, with TRBD1 matching 8 bases. The V gene end was trimmed by 1 base and the J gene end by 8 bases; junction bases not matched to a gene: 4. CDR3 length: 14 amino acids. CDR1 is SGHRS, CDR2 YFSETQ, per germline. CDR3 nucleotides: TGCGCCAGCAGCTTGACGACAGGGGCCGAAAAACTGTTTTTT. Translation: CASSLTTGAEKLFF.

The rearrangement joins TRBV7-6 to TRBJ2-1; 8 positions match TRBD2. Germline V gene data show CDR1 as SGHVS and CDR2 as FNYEAQ. The CDR3 consists of 15 residues. V was pared by 1 base and J by 4 bases, with 3 bases of the junction left unmatched. This CDR3 is CASSLVAGTYNEQFF. In DNA, the CDR3 is TGTGCCAGCAGCTTAGTAGCGGGGACGTACAATGAGCAGTTCTTC.

The genes are TRBV7-9 and TRBJ1-5; maybe TRBD1 (5 bases). V lost 5 bases and J 7 bases, leaving 12 bases between the germline ends. This CDR3 contains 13 residues. Germline V lookup: CDR1 SEHNR, CDR2 FQNEAQ (reference sequence). The CDR3 here is CASSLGLTQPQHF. CDR3 DNA: TGTGCCAGCAGCCTGGGACTTACCCAGCCCCAGCATTTT.

This rearrangement joins TRBV5-6 to TRBJ2-3; no firm D call. There are 14 residues in the CDR3. V was pared by 0 bases and J by 11 bases, with 16 bases between. The germline gives CDR1 SGHDT, CDR2 YYEEEE. CDR3 protein: CASSLDGRYGGQYF. CDR3 nucleotides: TGTGCCAGCAGCTTGGACGGCCGATATGGCGGGCAGTATTTT.

The chain employs TRBV4-1 and TRBJ2-3; TRBD2 aligns across 12 bases. The CDR3 has 16 amino acids. CDR1 and CDR2 from the germline V gene are MGHRA and YSYEKL. V lost 4 bases and J lost 2; bases outside the gene matches: 4. CDR3 sequence (DNA): TGCGCCAGCAGCCGACCTAGCGGGGGGGCCACAGATACGCAGTATTTT. This gives the protein CASSRPSGGATDTQYF.

The chain employs TRBV6-5 and TRBJ2-1; D is possibly TRBD1 (5 bases). The CDR3 length is 15 residues. V was pared by 2 bases and J by 3 bases, with 11 bases between. Germline assignment: CDR1 MNHEY and CDR2 SVGAGI. As DNA, the CDR3 is TGTGCCAGCAGTTACCCAAGGCAGGGCTACAATGAGCAGTTCTTC. It is translated as CASSYPRQGYNEQFF.

V usage is TRBV7-3 and J usage is TRBJ2-1; no clear D gene. The length of the CDR3 is 13 residues. Looked up from germline, CDR1 is SGHTA and CDR2 is FQGTGA. V was shortened by 0 bases and J by 6 bases, with 6 bases between the two germline ends. CDR3 coding DNA: TGTGCCAGCAGCTTAACCGGTCTCAATGAGCAGTTCTTC. This gives the protein CASSLTGLNEQFF. The complete variable domain, with remaining parts taken from reference TRBV7-3 and TRBJ2-1, reads GAGVSQTPSNKVTEKGKYVELRCDPISGHTALYWYRQSLGQGPEFLIYFQGTGAADDSGLPNDRFFAVRPEGSVSTLKIQRTERGDSAVYLCASSLTGLNEQFFGPGTRLTVL.

The chain is built from TRBV4-2 and TRBJ1-2, with a weak D call TRBD1 (6 bases). The CDR3 consists of 15 residues. Germline assignment: CDR1 LGHNA and CDR2 YNFKEQ. The V gene lost 4 bases and the J gene lost 8 bases, with 20 bases spanning the gap. This chain's CDR3 is CASSRGAGELRGYTF. CDR3 coding DNA: TGTGCCAGCAGCCGAGGGGCAGGGGAGCTGCGGGGCTACACCTTC.

The chain has TRBV11-3 and TRBJ2-2; D perhaps matches TRBD2 (5 bases). The CDR3 covers 15 residues. Germline loops: CDR1 SGHNT, CDR2 YENEEA. Trimming pared 3 bases from V and 2 bases from J, leaving 10 bases between. The CDR3 loop reads CASSLYGDNTGELFF. The CDR3 DNA sequence: TGTGCCAGCAGCTTGTACGGGGATAACACCGGGGAGCTGTTTTTT.

This sequence joins TRBV2 and TRBJ2-7; 8 bases match TRBD1. In germline, CDR1 is SNHLY, CDR2 FYNNEI. The CDR3 totals 14 residues. V lost 6 bases to trimming and J lost 3 bases; unmatched junction nucleotides: 7. The CDR3 sequence: CASSAQGQGYEQYF. The CDR3 coding sequence is TGTGCCAGCAGCGCACAAGGACAGGGCTACGAGCAGTACTTC.

The J gene is TRBJ1-2, the V gene TRBV10-3; 7 bases fit TRBD1. This CDR3 has 14 residues. In germline, CDR1 is ENHRY, CDR2 SYGVKD. The V gene end was trimmed by 6 bases and the J gene end by 3 bases; junction bases not matched to a gene: 7. The CDR3 coding sequence is TGTGCCATCAGGACCGGCGGACAGGACTATGGCTACACCTTC. Translated, it gives CAIRTGGQDYGYTF.

The rearrangement links TRBV6-5 to TRBJ2-1; D might be TRBD2 (6 bases). The CDR3 is 12 amino acids. Germline CDR1 is MNHEY and CDR2 is SVGAGI. V was shortened by 5 bases and J by 10 bases, with 12 bases between the two germline ends. Here the CDR3 reads CASSTVGGEQFF. CDR3 bases: TGTGCCAGCAGTACAGTGGGGGGAGAGCAGTTCTTC.

This chain joins TRBV6-5 and TRBJ2-2; possible D gene TRBD1, 5 bases. CDR1 and CDR2 (germline): MNHEY, SVGAGI. With 0 bases removed from V and 1 base from J, the gap between germline ends came to 9 bases. This CDR3 contains 16 residues. The CDR3 reads CASSYSLGENTGELFF. DNA for the CDR3: TGTGCCAGCAGTTACTCGTTAGGGGAGAACACCGGGGAGCTGTTTTTT.

The chain is built from TRBV5-4 and TRBJ2-7; the match to TRBD1 covers 7 bases. Germline V gene sequence: CDR1 SGHNT, CDR2 YYREEE (reference sequence). The length of the CDR3 is 14 residues. The junction had 11 bases not matched to a gene; V was cut back by 7 bases and J by 4 bases. The CDR3 bases are TGTGCCAGCGCTGAAATGGGACAGATATACGAGCAGTACTTC. Encoded protein: CASAEMGQIYEQYF.

The chain combines TRBV6-1 with TRBJ2-2, with TRBD1 as a possible D gene (6 bases). This CDR3 comprises 15 residues. CDR1 MNHNS and CDR2 SASEGT come from the germline V gene. Trimming removed 2 bases from V and 6 bases from J, with 13 bases in between. The CDR3 sequence: CASSEKGGEAGELFF. The CDR3 region has the DNA TGTGCCAGCAGTGAAAAAGGGGGTGAGGCCGGGGAGCTGTTTTTT.

This rearrangement joins TRBV5-1 to TRBJ1-5; 10 positions match TRBD1. Per germline, CDR1 SGHRS and CDR2 YFSETQ. J lost 2 bases, V lost 3 bases, and 2 bases had no gene match. The CDR3 spans 15 residues. The CDR3 here is CASSSGTGGNQPQHF. The CDR3 nucleotides are TGCGCCAGCAGCTCCGGGACAGGGGGCAATCAGCCCCAGCATTTT.

J is TRBJ1-2 and V is TRBV10-3, with a tentative D call TRBD1 (5 bases). The CDR3 runs to 17 residues. Germline V lookup: CDR1 ENHRY, CDR2 SYGVKD. Trimming left V 6 bases short and J 6 bases short, with 26 bases between. CDR3 protein: CAISARNRQGLTNGYTF. CDR3 sequence (DNA): TGTGCCATCAGCGCCAGGAATAGGCAGGGACTAACTAATGGCTACACCTTC.

The CDR3 region is CASRAGQGIFSEAFF. CDR3 bases: TGCGCCAGCAGGGCCGGACAGGGTATTTTCTCTGAAGCTTTCTTT. The chain uses TRBV10-2 and TRBJ1-1; TRBD1 agrees at 8 bases. Germline assignment: CDR1 WSHSY and CDR2 SAAADI. V lost 6 bases, J lost 6 bases, and 12 bases stayed unmatched. The CDR3 has 15 amino acids.

The chain employs TRBV5-1 and TRBJ2-7, with 15 bases aligning to TRBD2. Germline V lookup: CDR1 SGHRS, CDR2 YFSETQ. Losses at the gene ends were 4 bases for V and 5 bases for J; bases not matched to a gene: 7. The CDR3 runs 16 residues. The CDR3 DNA sequence: TGCGCCAGCAGCCCTAGGACTAGCGGGGGGGCTAACGAGCAGTACTTC. It is translated as CASSPRTSGGANEQYF.